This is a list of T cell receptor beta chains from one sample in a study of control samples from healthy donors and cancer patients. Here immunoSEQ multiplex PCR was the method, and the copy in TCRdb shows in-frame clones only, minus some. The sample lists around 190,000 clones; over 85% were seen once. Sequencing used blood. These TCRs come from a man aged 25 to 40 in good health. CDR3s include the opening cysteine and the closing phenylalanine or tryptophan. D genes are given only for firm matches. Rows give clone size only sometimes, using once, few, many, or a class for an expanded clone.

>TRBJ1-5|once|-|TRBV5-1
CASSIQGEQPQHF
TGCGCCAGCAGCATACAGGGTGAACAGCCCCAGCATTTT
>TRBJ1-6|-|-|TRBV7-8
CASSGAVHDYSPLHF
TGTGCCAGCAGCGGGGCCGTCCATGATTATTCACCCCTCCACTTT
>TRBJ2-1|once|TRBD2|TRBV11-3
CASSRGGSNEQFF
TGTGCCAGCAGCCGGGGGGGCAGTAATGAGCAGTTCTTC
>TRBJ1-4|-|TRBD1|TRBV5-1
CASSFGQATNEKLFF
TGCGCCAGCAGCTTTGGACAGGCAACTAATGAAAAACTGTTTTTT
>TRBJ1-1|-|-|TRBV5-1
CASSGQGNTEAFF
TGCGCCAGCAGCGGTCAGGGAAACACTGAAGCTTTCTTT
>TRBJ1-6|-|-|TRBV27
CASTLGAGPNSPLHF
TGTGCCAGCACTCTAGGGGCAGGGCCCAATTCACCCCTCCACTTT
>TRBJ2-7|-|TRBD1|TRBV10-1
CASRGQGFSYEQYF
TGCGCCAGCAGGGGACAGGGGTTCTCCTACGAGCAGTACTTC
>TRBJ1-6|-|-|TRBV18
CASSPAGSYNSPLHF
TGTGCCAGCTCACCGGCGGGATCCTATAATTCACCCCTCCACTTT
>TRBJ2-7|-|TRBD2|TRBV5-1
CASRVASGYYEQYF
TGCGCCAGCAGGGTGGCTAGCGGATACTACGAGCAGTACTTC
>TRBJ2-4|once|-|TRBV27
CASSPTVAKNIQYF
TGTGCCAGCAGCCCGACAGTAGCCAAAAACATTCAGTACTTC
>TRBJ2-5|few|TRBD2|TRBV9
CASSVGGSQKGQETQYF
TGTGCCAGCAGCGTAGGCGGGAGCCAAAAGGGTCAGGAGACCCAGTACTTC
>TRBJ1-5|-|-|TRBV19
CASSIVRSNQPQHF
TGTGCCAGTAGTATAGTCCGTAGCAATCAGCCCCAGCATTTT
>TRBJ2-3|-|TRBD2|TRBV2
CASSGGLAATDTQYF
TGTGCCAGCAGTGGAGGGCTAGCGGCTACAGATACGCAGTATTTT
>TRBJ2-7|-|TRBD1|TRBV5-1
CASSTDRGYEQYF
TGCGCCAGCAGCACGGACAGGGGCTACGAGCAGTACTTC
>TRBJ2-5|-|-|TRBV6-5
CASSLGGEQETQYF
TGTGCCAGCAGTTTAGGGGGGGAACAAGAGACCCAGTACTTC
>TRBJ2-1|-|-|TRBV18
CASSPRLNNEQFF
TGTGCCAGCTCACCACGGCTCAACAATGAGCAGTTCTTC
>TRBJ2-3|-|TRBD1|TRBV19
CASSVNRGLGDTQYF
TGTGCCAGTAGTGTAAACAGGGGGCTTGGGGATACGCAGTATTTT
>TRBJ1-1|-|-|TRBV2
CASTIRTGTEAFF
TGTGCCAGCACCATACGAACAGGGACTGAAGCTTTCTTT
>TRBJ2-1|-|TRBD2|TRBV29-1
CSVMSASGGRYNEQFF
TGCAGCGTGATGAGCGCGTCGGGGGGGCGGTACAATGAGCAGTTCTTC
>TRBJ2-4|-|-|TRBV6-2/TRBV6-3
CASSFPSRTGPRVNIQYF
TGTGCCAGCAGCTTTCCATCGAGAACCGGGCCCAGAGTCAACATTCAGTACTTC
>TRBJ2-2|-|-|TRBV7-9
CASSRNRDGELFF
TGTGCCAGCAGCAGAAACAGGGACGGGGAGCTGTTTTTT
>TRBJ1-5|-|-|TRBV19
CASSIGGDYSNQPQHF
TGTGCCAGTAGTATAGGGGGGGACTATAGCAATCAGCCCCAGCATTTT
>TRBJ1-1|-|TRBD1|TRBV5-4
CASSLDRGQTEAFF
TGTGCCAGCAGCCTGGACAGGGGGCAAACTGAAGCTTTCTTT
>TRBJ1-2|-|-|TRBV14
CASSQGLEGANYGYTF
TGTGCCAGCAGCCAAGGCCTAGAGGGTGCTAACTATGGCTACACCTTC
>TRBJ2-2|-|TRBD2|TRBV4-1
CASSQGGRGANTGELFF
TGCGCCAGCAGCCAAGGGGGGCGGGGGGCTAACACCGGGGAGCTGTTTTTT
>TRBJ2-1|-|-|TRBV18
CASSPTGWGEQFF
TGTGCCAGCTCACCTACAGGGTGGGGTGAGCAGTTCTTC
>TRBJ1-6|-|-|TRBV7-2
CASSLAKQRRGSPLHF
TGTGCCAGCAGCTTAGCGAAGCAGAGACGAGGTTCACCCCTCCACTTT
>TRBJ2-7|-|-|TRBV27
CARLRGVTARLDYRQYF
TGTGCCCGGCTAAGGGGGGTAACAGCCCGTCTCGATTACCGGCAGTACTTC
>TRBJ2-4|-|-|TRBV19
CASSMGALGKNIQYF
TGTGCCAGTAGTATGGGGGCACTAGGCAAAAACATTCAGTACTTC
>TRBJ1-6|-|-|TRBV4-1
CASSQEAGNSPLHF
TGCGCCAGCAGCCAAGAGGCAGGAAATTCACCCCTCCACTTT
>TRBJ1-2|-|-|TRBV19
CASSIVLWDSGTF
TGTGCCAGTAGTATTGTTTTATGGGACTCGGGCACCTTC
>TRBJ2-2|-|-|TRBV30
CAWIPFINTGELFF
TGTGCCTGGATTCCGTTTATAAACACCGGGGAGCTGTTTTTT
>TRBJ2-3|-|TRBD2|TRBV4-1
CASSPLGLAVTDTQYF
TGCGCCAGCAGCCCATTGGGACTAGCGGTCACAGATACGCAGTATTTT
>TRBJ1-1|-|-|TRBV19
CASSPVAGTEAFF
TGTGCCAGTAGCCCGGTAGCGGGCACTGAAGCTTTCTTT
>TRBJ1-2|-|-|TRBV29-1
CSVEIWRGDGSNYGYTF
TGCAGCGTTGAAATTTGGCGAGGGGATGGCTCTAACTATGGCTACACCTTC
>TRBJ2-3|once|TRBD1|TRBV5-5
CASSLSSDRGKTDTQYF
TGTGCCAGCAGCTTGTCCTCGGACAGGGGTAAAACAGATACGCAGTATTTT
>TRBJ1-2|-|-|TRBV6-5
CASSYSWDTYGYTF
TGTGCCAGCAGTTACTCGTGGGACACCTATGGCTACACCTTC
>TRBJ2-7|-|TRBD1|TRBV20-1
CSAAGTGEQYF
TGCAGTGCTGCCGGGACAGGGGAACAGTACTTC
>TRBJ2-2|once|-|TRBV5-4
CASSFGSTGELFF
TGTGCCAGCAGCTTCGGGAGCACCGGGGAGCTGTTTTTT
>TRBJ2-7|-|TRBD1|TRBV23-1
CASSHSRTGVYEQYF
TGCGCCAGCAGTCACTCAAGGACAGGCGTCTACGAGCAGTACTTC
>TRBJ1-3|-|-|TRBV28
CASRAFSTIYF
TGTGCCAGCAGGGCTTTTAGCACCATATATTTT
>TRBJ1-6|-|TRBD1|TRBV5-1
CASRLQGQDSPLHF
TGCGCCAGCCGATTACAGGGGCAAGACTCACCCCTCCACTTT
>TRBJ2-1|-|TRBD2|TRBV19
CASSPGTSGARGEQFF
TGTGCCAGTAGTCCCGGGACTAGCGGGGCACGGGGTGAGCAGTTCTTC
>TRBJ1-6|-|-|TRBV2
CASRFDRNSPLHF
TGTGCCAGCAGATTCGACAGAAATTCACCCCTCCACTTT
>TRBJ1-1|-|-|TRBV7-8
CASSQEVGRGAFF
TGTGCCAGCAGTCAAGAAGTAGGTCGGGGAGCTTTCTTT
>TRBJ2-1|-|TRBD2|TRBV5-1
CASSPRLAGGPSEQFF
TGCGCCAGCAGCCCTAGACTAGCGGGAGGGCCGAGTGAGCAGTTCTTC
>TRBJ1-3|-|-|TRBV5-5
CASSGGNTIYF
TGTGCCAGCAGCGGAGGAAACACCATATATTTT
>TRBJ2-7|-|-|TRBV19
CASSIGQAYEQYF
TGTGCCAGTAGTATAGGACAGGCCTACGAGCAGTACTTC
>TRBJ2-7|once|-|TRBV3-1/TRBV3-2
CASSQIPTYEQYF
TGTGCCAGCAGCCAAATCCCCACCTACGAGCAGTACTTC
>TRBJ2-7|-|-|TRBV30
CARRGQNSYEQYF
TGTGCCCGGCGGGGCCAGAACTCTTACGAGCAGTACTTC
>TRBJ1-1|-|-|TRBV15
CATSRDRGGYTEAFF
TGTGCCACCAGCAGAGACAGGGGAGGTTACACTGAAGCTTTCTTT
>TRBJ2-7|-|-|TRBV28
CASSFLGRSYEQYF
TGTGCCAGCAGCTTCCTAGGACGGTCCTACGAGCAGTACTTC
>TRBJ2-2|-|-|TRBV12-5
CASGFPTQGTGELFF
TGTGCTAGTGGTTTCCCCACACAGGGCACCGGGGAGCTGTTTTTT
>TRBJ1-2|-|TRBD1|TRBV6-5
CASSYRTGGYGYTF
TGTGCCAGCAGTTATAGGACAGGGGGCTATGGCTACACCTTC
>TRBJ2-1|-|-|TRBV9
CASSVGSSGTTNEQFF
TGTGCCAGCAGCGTAGGGTCAAGCGGGACAACGAATGAGCAGTTCTTC